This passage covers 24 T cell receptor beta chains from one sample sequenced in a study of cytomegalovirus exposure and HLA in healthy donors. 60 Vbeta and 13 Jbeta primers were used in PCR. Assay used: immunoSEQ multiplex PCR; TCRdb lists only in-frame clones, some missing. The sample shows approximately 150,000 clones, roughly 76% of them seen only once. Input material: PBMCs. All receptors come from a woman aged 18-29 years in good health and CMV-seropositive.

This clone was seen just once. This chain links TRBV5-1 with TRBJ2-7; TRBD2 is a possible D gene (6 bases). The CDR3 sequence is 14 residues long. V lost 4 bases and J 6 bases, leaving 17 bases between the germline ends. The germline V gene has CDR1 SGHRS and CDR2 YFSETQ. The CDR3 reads CASSPPGLQGEQYF. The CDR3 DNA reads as TGCGCCAGCAGCCCTCCGGGACTGCAGGGCGAGCAGTACTTC.

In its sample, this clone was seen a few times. The CDR3 spells CASSEFSGGSMEYF. DNA for the CDR3: TGTGCCAGCAGCGAGTTTAGCGGGGGCTCAATGGAGTATTTT. This rearrangement joins TRBV9 to TRBJ2-3; 9 bases match TRBD2. This CDR3 spans 14 amino acids. V lost 3 bases to trimming and J lost 13 bases; unmatched junction nucleotides: 12. CDR1 SGDLS and CDR2 YYNGEE come from the germline V gene.

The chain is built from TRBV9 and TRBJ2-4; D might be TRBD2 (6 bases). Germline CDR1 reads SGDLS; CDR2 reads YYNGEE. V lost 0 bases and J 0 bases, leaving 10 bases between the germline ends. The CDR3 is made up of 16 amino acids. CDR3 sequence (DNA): TGTGCCAGCAGCGTAGCTCCGGGACTAGCCAAAAACATTCAGTACTTC. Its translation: CASSVAPGLAKNIQYF.

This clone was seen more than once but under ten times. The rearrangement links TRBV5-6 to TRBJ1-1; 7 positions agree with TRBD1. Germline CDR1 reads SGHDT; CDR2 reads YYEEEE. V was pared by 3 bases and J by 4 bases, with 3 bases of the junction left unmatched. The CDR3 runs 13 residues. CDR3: CASSSQGGTEAFF. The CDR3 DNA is TGTGCCAGCAGCTCTCAGGGGGGCACTGAAGCTTTCTTT. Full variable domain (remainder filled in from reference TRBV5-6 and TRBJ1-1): DAGVTQSPTHLIKTRGQQVTLRCSPKSGHDTVSWYQQALGQGPQFIFQYYEEEERQRGNFPDRFSGHQFPNYSSELNVNALLLGDSALYLCASSSQGGTEAFFGQGTRLTVV.

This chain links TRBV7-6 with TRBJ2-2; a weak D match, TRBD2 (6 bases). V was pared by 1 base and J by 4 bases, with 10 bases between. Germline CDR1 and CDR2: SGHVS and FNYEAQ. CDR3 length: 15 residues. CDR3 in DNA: TGTGCCAGCAGCTTAGGCGGGGTCAGCACCGGGGAGCTGTTTTTT. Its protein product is CASSLGGVSTGELFF.

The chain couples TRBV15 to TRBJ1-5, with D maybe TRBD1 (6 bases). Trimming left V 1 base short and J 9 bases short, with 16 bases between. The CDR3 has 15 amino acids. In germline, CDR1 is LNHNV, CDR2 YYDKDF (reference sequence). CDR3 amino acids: CATSRAGSGQRPQHF. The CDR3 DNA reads TGTGCCACCAGCAGAGCCGGATCCGGACAGAGGCCCCAGCATTTT.

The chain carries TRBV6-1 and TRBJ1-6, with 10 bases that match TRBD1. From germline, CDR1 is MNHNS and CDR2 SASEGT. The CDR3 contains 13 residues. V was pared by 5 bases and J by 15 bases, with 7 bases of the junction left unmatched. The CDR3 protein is CASSWTGGDNLHF. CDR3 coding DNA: TGTGCCAGCAGTTGGACAGGGGGGGATAACCTCCACTTT.

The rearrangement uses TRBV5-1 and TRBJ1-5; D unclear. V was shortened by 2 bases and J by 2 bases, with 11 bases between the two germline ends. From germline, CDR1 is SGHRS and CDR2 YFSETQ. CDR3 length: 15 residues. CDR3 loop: CASSLGGAGNQPQHF. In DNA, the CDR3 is TGCGCCAGCAGCTTAGGAGGCGCGGGCAATCAGCCCCAGCATTTT.

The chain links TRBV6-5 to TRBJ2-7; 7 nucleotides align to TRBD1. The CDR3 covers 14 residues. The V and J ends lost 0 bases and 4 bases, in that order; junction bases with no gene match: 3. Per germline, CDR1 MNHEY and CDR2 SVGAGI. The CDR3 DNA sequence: TGTGCCAGCAGTTACTCGAAGACAGGGTACGAGCAGTACTTC. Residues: CASSYSKTGYEQYF.

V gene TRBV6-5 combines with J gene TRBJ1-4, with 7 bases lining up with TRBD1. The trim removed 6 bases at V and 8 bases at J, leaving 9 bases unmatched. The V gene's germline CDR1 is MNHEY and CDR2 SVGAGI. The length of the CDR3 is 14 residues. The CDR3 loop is CASSRQGREEKLFF. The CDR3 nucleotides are TGTGCCAGCAGCCGACAGGGAAGGGAAGAAAAACTGTTTTTT.

CDR3 amino acids: CASSPRGGAKETQYF. The CDR3 DNA reads TGCGCCAGCTCCCCTCGGGGGGGGGCCAAAGAGACCCAGTACTTC. The V call is TRBV4-1, the J call TRBJ2-5, with 8 bases fitting TRBD2. Losses at the gene ends were 8 bases for V and 3 bases for J; bases not matched to a gene: 11. This CDR3 has 15 residues. CDR1 is MGHRA, CDR2 YSYEKL, per germline.

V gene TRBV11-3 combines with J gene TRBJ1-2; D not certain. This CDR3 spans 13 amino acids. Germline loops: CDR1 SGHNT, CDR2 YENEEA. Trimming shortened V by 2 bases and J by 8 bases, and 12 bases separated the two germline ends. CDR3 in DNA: TGTGCCAGCAGCTTAATCGGGCCGGGAGGCTACACCTTC. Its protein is CASSLIGPGGYTF.

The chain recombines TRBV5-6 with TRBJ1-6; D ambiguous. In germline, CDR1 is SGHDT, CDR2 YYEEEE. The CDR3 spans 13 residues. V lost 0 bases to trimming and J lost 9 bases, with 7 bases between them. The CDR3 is CASSLEQFSPLHF. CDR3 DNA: TGTGCCAGCAGCTTGGAACAGTTTTCACCCCTCCACTTT.

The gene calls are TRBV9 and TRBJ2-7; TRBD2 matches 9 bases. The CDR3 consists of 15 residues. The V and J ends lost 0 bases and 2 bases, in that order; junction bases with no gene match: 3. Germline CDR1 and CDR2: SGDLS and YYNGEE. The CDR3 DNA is TGTGCCAGCAGCGTAGAGGGGACTAGCACCTACGAGCAGTACTTC. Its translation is CASSVEGTSTYEQYF. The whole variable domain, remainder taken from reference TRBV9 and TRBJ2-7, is DSGVTQTPKHLITATGQRVTLRCSPRSGDLSVYWYQQSLDQGLQFLIQYYNGEERAKGNILERFSAQQFPDLHSELNLSSLELGDSALYFCASSVEGTSTYEQYFGPGTRLTVT.

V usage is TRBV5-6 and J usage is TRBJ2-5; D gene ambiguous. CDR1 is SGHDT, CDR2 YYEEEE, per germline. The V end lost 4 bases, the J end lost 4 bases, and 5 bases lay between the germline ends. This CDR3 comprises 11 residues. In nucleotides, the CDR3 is TGTGCCAGCAGCCATAGAGAGACCCAGTACTTC. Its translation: CASSHRETQYF.

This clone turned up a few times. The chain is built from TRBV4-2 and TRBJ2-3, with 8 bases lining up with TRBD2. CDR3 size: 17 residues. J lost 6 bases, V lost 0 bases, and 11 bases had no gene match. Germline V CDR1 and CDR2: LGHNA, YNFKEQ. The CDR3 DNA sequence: TGTGCCAGCAGCCAAGAGCCAGCGGGGGATACGGCGGATACGCAGTATTTT. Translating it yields CASSQEPAGDTADTQYF.

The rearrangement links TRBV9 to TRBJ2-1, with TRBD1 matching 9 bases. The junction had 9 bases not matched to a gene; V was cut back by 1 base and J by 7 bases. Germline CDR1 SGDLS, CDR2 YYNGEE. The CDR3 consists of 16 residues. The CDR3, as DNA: TGTGCCAGCAGCGTATTTGAGGGGACAGGGACAAATGAGCAGTTCTTC. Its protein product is CASSVFEGTGTNEQFF.

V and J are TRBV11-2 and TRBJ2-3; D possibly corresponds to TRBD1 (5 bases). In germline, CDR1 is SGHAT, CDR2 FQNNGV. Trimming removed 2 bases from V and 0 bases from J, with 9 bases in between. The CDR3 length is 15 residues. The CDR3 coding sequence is TGTGCCAGCAGCTTAAGGGGAACTAGCACAGATACGCAGTATTTT. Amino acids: CASSLRGTSTDTQYF.

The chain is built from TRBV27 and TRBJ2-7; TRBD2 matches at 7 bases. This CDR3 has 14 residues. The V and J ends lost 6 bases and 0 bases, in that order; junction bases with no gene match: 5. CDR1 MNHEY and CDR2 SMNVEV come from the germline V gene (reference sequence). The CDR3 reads CASSFSGGSYEQYF. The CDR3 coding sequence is TGTGCCAGCAGCTTTTCGGGGGGCTCCTACGAGCAGTACTTC.

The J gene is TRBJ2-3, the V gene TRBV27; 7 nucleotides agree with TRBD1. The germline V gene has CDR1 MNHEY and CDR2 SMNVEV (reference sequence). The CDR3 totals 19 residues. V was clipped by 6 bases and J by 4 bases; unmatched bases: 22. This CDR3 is CASSTRYSGTVHRADTQYF. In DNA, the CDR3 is TGTGCCAGCAGCACCCGGTACTCGGGGACAGTCCATAGGGCAGATACGCAGTATTTT.

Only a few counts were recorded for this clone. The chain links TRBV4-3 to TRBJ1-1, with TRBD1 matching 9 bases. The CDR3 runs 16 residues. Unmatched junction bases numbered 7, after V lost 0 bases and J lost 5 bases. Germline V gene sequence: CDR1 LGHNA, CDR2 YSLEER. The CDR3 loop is CASSQEAGQGGTEAFF. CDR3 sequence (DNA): TGCGCCAGCAGCCAAGAGGCGGGACAGGGCGGTACTGAAGCTTTCTTT.

The CDR3 nucleotides are TGTGCCAGCAAGAGTTATAGCAATCAGCCCCAGCATTTT. This codes for CASKSYSNQPQHF. The V gene is TRBV21-1, the J gene TRBJ1-5. TRBV21-1 is given as a pseudogene. The length of the CDR3 is 13 residues.

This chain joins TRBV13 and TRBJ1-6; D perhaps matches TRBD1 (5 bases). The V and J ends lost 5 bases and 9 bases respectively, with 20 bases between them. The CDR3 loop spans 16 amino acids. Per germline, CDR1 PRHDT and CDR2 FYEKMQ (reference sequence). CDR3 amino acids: CASSAEGLGGSSPLHF. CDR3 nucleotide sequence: TGTGCCAGCAGCGCAGAAGGTCTGGGGGGGAGTTCACCCCTCCACTTT.

The CDR3: CASSQTSGGVWSTDTQYF. Written as DNA, the CDR3 is TGTGCCAGCAGCCAAACTAGCGGGGGGGTTTGGAGCACAGATACGCAGTATTTT. The chain recombines TRBV7-9 with TRBJ2-3; 13 positions agree with TRBD2. Looked up from germline, CDR1 is SEHNR and CDR2 is FQNEAQ (reference sequence). Germline trimming cut 5 bases from V and 0 bases from J; bases unmatched to any gene: 8. There are 18 residues in the CDR3.